Described below is a single T cell receptor (beta chain) sequence and its context. This sample was taken from a study of blood T cell repertoires in COVID-19. Study-level information: Donors in the United States, Italy and Spain gave samples during acute or convalescent COVID-19.

Only in-frame clones appear in the TCRdb table, and some are missing; sequencing was by immunoSEQ multiplex PCR. This sample has roughly 70,000 clones, with more than 75% found just once. The CDR3 covers 14 residues. V trimming: 4 bases; J trimming: 5 bases; junction bases outside the gene matches: 3. The germline V gene encodes CDR1 SGHRS and CDR2 YFSETQ. The sequencing input was peripheral blood. V and J are TRBV5-1 and TRBJ2-5; 12 bases align to TRBD1. The receptor's source is a human donor in a cohort sampled during active COVID-19. CDR3 bases: TGCGCCAGCAGCCCGGGACAGGGGGCCGAGACCCAGTACTTC. Amino acid sequence: CASSPGQGAETQYF.